A single T cell receptor beta chain is shown here with its context. TCRdb keeps only in-frame clones here, not all; method: immunoSEQ multiplex PCR. The profile covers about 1.4 million clones, with about 96% appearing a single time and roughly 1.1% taken by the ten largest. HIV-negative, healthy adults without recent acute infections or vaccinations were the donors. Splitting the CD4+ cells yielded a CD45RA+ naive subset and a CD45RA-negative memory subset. This record comes from a study of shared clonotypes between healthy human individuals. The material sequenced was naive CD4+ T cells sorted from blood. The subset here: CD45RA+ positively selected. This receptor was obtained from a man aged 25 to 45 in good health.

The CDR3 protein is CASSQTSSGRTPFTDTQYF. The CDR3 coding sequence is TGCGCCAGCAGCCAAACCTCTAGCGGGAGGACCCCCTTCACAGATACGCAGTATTTT. V usage is TRBV4-3 and J usage is TRBJ2-3; 11 nucleotides match TRBD2. The V and J ends lost 2 bases and 2 bases, in that order; junction bases with no gene match: 12. The CDR3 has 19 amino acids. Per germline, CDR1 LGHNA and CDR2 YSLEER.